The rows below give T cell receptor beta chains drawn from one sample of a study of blood T cells in healthy people across ages. In TCRdb, the 5' RACE reads were re-called with MiXCR into one record per CDR3 protein. The sample records around 1,600,000 distinct CDR3 sequences, about 45% being singletons. The sample taken for sequencing was blood. The receptors originated from a woman in her late teens or twenties in good health. Both conserved end residues are part of each CDR3. Fields, in order: clone size, J gene, V gene, D gene, CDR3 length, CDR3 DNA, CDR3 protein. A D gene is named only where the DNA matches it firmly. Clone sizes are given selectively: once, few, many, or a class where the clone is expanded.

few,TRBJ1-1,TRBV29-1,.,14,TGCAGCGTTGCCCCTCTACAGGGAAACACTGAAGCTTTCTTT,CSVAPLQGNTEAFF
.,TRBJ2-1,TRBV15,.,17,TGTGCCACCAGCAGAGATTTCGCGACTAGGGAGGACAATGAGCAGTTCTTC,CATSRDFATREDNEQFF
.,TRBJ2-6,TRBV7-9,.,15,TGTGCCAGCAGTCTCTCGGTGGACGGGGCCAACGTCCTGACTTTC,CASSLSVDGANVLTF
few,TRBJ2-3,TRBV6-5,.,13,TGTGCCAGCAGTTACCTCCTAGCAGATACGCAGTATTTT,CASSYLLADTQYF
.,TRBJ2-1,TRBV12-3/TRBV12-4,.,14,TGTGCCAGCAACTTGGGGGGGCCTGAGTTGATTCAGTTCTTC,CASNLGGPELIQFF
.,TRBJ1-1,TRBV20-1,TRBD1,15,TGCAGTGCTAGGCTACAGGGGGCGGTGAACACTGAAGCTTTCTTT,CSARLQGAVNTEAFF
few,TRBJ1-6,TRBV4-1,.,12,TGCGCCAGCAGCCAAGAGGGTTCACCCCTCCACTTT,CASSQEGSPLHF
few,TRBJ1-4,TRBV20-1,.,15,TGCAGTGCTAGAGATCATCCGGGCTTGGGTGAAAAACTGTTTTTT,CSARDHPGLGEKLFF
.,TRBJ2-1,TRBV11-2,.,13,TGTGCCAGCAGCTTGCAGCGGGCCAGTGAGCAGTTCTTC,CASSLQRASEQFF
few,TRBJ1-2,TRBV7-9,.,15,TGTGCCAGCAGCTCTTCAGGGTCGGCTCTCTATGGCTACACCTTC,CASSSSGSALYGYTF
.,TRBJ2-7,TRBV27,.,12,TGTGCCAGCGGGGACCTAGTCTACGAGCAGTACTTC,CASGDLVYEQYF
.,TRBJ2-1,TRBV20-1,TRBD2,16,TGCAGTGCTAGGATGTGGGCGGGAGGCTCCTACAATGAGCAGTTCTTC,CSARMWAGGSYNEQFF
.,TRBJ1-6,TRBV28,.,13,TGTGCCAGCAGTACCGGACTACAATCACCCCTCCACTTT,CASSTGLQSPLHF
.,TRBJ2-5,TRBV12-3/TRBV12-4,.,12,TGTGCCAGCACCCAAACGAGGGAGACCCAGTACTTC,CASTQTRETQYF
.,TRBJ2-5,TRBV3-1,TRBD2,16,TGTGCCAGCAGCCAAGCCCGGGGGGACCCCCTACGAGAGCAGTACTTC,CASSQARGDPLREQYF
.,TRBJ2-5,TRBV7-2,.,15,TGTGCCAGCAGCCTGCTAGGGACGCCACAAGAGACCCAGTACTTC,CASSLLGTPQETQYF
few,TRBJ2-5,TRBV29-1,.,15,TGCAGCGTTGAAGAGACGTCCAGCTTACGGGAGACCCAGTACTTC,CSVEETSSLRETQYF
.,TRBJ1-2,TRBV4-3,TRBD1,16,TGCGCCAGCAGCCATCTCCCGGGAGGGGGCGCGGATGGCTACACCTTC,CASSHLPGGGADGYTF
.,TRBJ2-1,TRBV12-3/TRBV12-4,TRBD2,15,TGTGCCAGCAGTTCAAACCGGGGGGGGTACAATGAGCAGTTCTTC,CASSSNRGGYNEQFF
.,TRBJ2-5,TRBV3-1,.,18,TGTGCCAGCAGCCAAGGTATCCTAAGGGGGGCCGCAGGAGAGACCCAGTACTTC,CASSQGILRGAAGETQYF
.,TRBJ2-7,TRBV20-1,.,11,TGCAGTGCCCGCCATGTGAGCGAGCAGTACTTC,CSARHVSEQYF
.,TRBJ1-4,TRBV2,TRBD1,14,TGTGCCAGCAGTCGGACAGGGATCAATGAAAAACTGTTTTTT,CASSRTGINEKLFF
once,TRBJ2-1,TRBV29-1,.,13,TGCAGCGCCGCAGAGCGGTTCTACAATGAGCAGTTCTTC,CSAAERFYNEQFF
.,TRBJ2-3,TRBV18,TRBD1,17,TGTGCCAGCTCACCACAAGGGACAGGGTTTGGCACAGATACGCAGTATTTT,CASSPQGTGFGTDTQYF